Listed here are 11 T cell receptor beta chains from one sample, sequenced in a study of CXCR3-negative and CXCR3-positive naive CD8 T cells. These TCRs' antigens remain unknown. The TRB libraries of cDNA were built by UMI-labeled 5' RACE. From the 5' RACE reads, TCRdb lists one entry per CDR3 protein and no DNA. The table lists tens of thousands of distinct CDR3 sequences. Regarding the study as a whole: Higher TRB CDR3 hydrophobicity marked CXCR3-positive naive cells relative to CXCR3-negative naive cells.

Sequencing was carried out using naive CXCR3+ CD8+ T cells from blood. Stated subset: CD45RO-CCR7+CD27+CD95- naive CD8+ T cells expressing CXCR3 (TNR3+). The origin of the receptors is a human donor in good health. Some clones in this sample may be carry-over from other donors' samples.

The chain has TRBV24-1 and TRBJ2-1; no DNA is available, so the TRBD2 call from TCRdb remains unchecked. Germline V lookup: CDR1 KGHDR, CDR2 SFDVKD. This CDR3 has 14 residues. CDR3 sequence: CATSVSHRENEQFF.

J is TRBJ2-7 and V is TRBV21-1. TRBV21-1 is deemed a pseudogene. CDR3 length equals 16 residues. CDR3 sequence reads: CASSKVPDRRSYEQYF.

CDR3 residues: CASSGTRRNEQFF. This chain links TRBV12-3 or TRBV12-4 with TRBJ2-1; as DNA is missing, the TRBD2 call by TCRdb cannot be tested. CDR3 length: 13 residues.

This sequence joins TRBV27 and TRBJ2-7; lacking DNA, the TRBD2 call made by TCRdb goes unchecked. The length of the CDR3 is 12 residues. CDR1 is MNHEY and CDR2 is SMNVEV in the germline V gene (reference sequence). The CDR3 region is CASSLEGTEQYF.

This chain connects TRBV15 to TRBJ2-1; no DNA is available, so the TRBD1 call from TCRdb remains unchecked. The CDR3 has 13 residues. Germline-derived CDR1 and CDR2 are LNHNV and YYDKDF (reference sequence). This chain's CDR3 is CATSRERGTPRFF.

This chain uses TRBV28 with TRBJ2-7; TCRdb indicates TRBD1, and absent DNA this call remains unverified. The CDR3 runs to 14 residues. The germline V gene has CDR1 MDHEN and CDR2 SYDVKM. The CDR3 reads CASSSRGGAYEQYF. The full variable domain, in which reference TRBV28 and TRBJ2-7 provide the parts outside the CDR3, is DVKVTQSSRYLVKRTGEKVFLECVQDMDHENMFWYRQDPGLGLRLIYFSYDVKMKEKGDIPEGYSVSREKKERFSLILESASTNQTSMYLCASSSRGGAYEQYFGPGTRLTVT.

This chain joins TRBV2 and TRBJ2-7. Germline values: CDR1 SNHLY, CDR2 FYNNEI. This CDR3 contains 14 residues. CDR3 region: CASSEEGGYYEQYF.

The chain joins TRBV5-6 to TRBJ2-2; TCRdb lists TRBD1, though no DNA is available to test this call. This CDR3 comprises 16 residues. Germline CDR1 and CDR2: SGHDT and YYEEEE. The CDR3: CASSLATLGGTGELFF. Complete variable domain (other parts from reference TRBV5-6 and TRBJ2-2): DAGVTQSPTHLIKTRGQQVTLRCSPKSGHDTVSWYQQALGQGPQFIFQYYEEEERQRGNFPDRFSGHQFPNYSSELNVNALLLGDSALYLCASSLATLGGTGELFFGEGSRLTVL.

The chain carries TRBV10-3 and TRBJ1-1. The length of the CDR3 is 13 residues. Germline V gene data show CDR1 as ENHRY and CDR2 as SYGVKD. The CDR3 sequence is CATRTLAGAAAFF.

The chain employs TRBV7-9 and TRBJ2-7. Looked up from germline, CDR1 is SEHNR and CDR2 is FQNEAQ (reference sequence). The CDR3 spans 15 residues. CDR3 in amino acids: CASSPVAPHSYEQYF.

J is TRBJ2-2 and V is TRBV12-3 or TRBV12-4. This CDR3 has 14 amino acids. CDR3 in amino acids: CASRSAGRHGELFF.